The present T cell receptor beta chain was sequenced within a study of blood T cells in healthy people across ages. Primers used in a second PCR of about 7 to 11 cycles were a sample-barcoded 5' primer and a J-beta primer mix. MiXCR was run by TCRdb on the 5' RACE reads, yielding one entry per CDR3 protein. The profile shows 650,000 to 800,000 distinct CDR3 sequences, 45% to 60% of them singletons. This clonotype was seen a handful of times. CDR3 length: 14 residues. CDR1 is SGHTA and CDR2 is FQGNSA in the germline V gene. V and J are TRBV7-2 and TRBJ2-5; possibly TRBD1 for D (6 bases). Matching the DNA end better, TRBJ2-7 makes the J call doubtful. The sequence was collected from a woman aged 80 or older in good health. Sequenced: blood. The CDR3 protein is CASSLQGRSREQYF. Written as DNA, the CDR3 is TGTGCCAGCAGCCTTCAGGGGAGAAGCCGCGAGCAGTACTTC.